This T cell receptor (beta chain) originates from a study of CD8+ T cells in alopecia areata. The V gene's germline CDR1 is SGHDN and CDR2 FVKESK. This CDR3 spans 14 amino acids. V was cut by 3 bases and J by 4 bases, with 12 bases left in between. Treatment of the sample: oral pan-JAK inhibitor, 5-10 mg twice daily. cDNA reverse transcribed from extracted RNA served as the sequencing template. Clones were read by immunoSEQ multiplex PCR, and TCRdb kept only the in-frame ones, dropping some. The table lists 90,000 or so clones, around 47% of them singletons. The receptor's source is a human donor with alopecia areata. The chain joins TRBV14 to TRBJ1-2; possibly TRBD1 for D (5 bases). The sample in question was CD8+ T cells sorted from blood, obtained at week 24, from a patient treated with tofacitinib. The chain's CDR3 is CASSHGAYLYGYTF. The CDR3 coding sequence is TGTGCCAGCAGCCATGGGGCCTACCTCTATGGCTACACCTTC.